Sequencing of this TCR beta chain was carried out in a study of blood T cell repertoires in COVID-19. Across 24 US areas, participants ranged in age from roughly 18 to 95 years. Self-reported history from a screening survey and questionnaire set each donor's cohort. Donors in Cohort 3 who had recovered were those with two negative PCRs, healthcare professional clearance, or resolution of their symptoms. V was pared by 3 bases and J by 6 bases, with 6 bases of the junction left unmatched. Germline-derived CDR1 and CDR2 are LNHDA and SQIVND (reference sequence). This CDR3 comprises 15 residues. In the source study's methods: The assay estimated nucleated cells by amplifying reference gene primers. The assay was immunoSEQ multiplex PCR, and TCRdb's table has in-frame clones only and misses some. That table furnishes V, J and clone size, whereas the DNA furnished D and trimming. This sample has about 390,000 clones, with approximately 87% found just once.

The sample was PBMCs or T cells enriched from blood (not recorded which). The receptor was isolated from a woman aged 50 to 60 who had recovered from COVID-19. The rearrangement joins TRBV19 to TRBJ1-5, with TRBD1 matching 9 bases. Written as DNA, the CDR3 is TGTGCCAGTAGTATTGAGACAGGGGGACTTCAGCCCCAGCATTTT. Encoded protein: CASSIETGGLQPQHF.